The clone carrying this T cell receptor (beta chain) appeared a few times. Per the germline V gene, CDR1 is SGHNT and CDR2 is YYREEE (reference sequence). The CDR3 loop spans 14 amino acids. V was pared by 7 bases and J by 2 bases, with 16 bases between. How the authors handled the data: Estimates of nucleated cell counts were drawn from the amplification of reference gene primers. The method was immunoSEQ multiplex PCR; TCRdb's version includes in-frame clones alone and lacks a portion of them. V and J calls and clone size are as listed in that table; D and trimming were resolved from the DNA. The sample carries under 150,000 clones, around 89% recorded once. The data belong to a study of blood T cell repertoires in COVID-19. Study as a whole: The cDNA or gDNA used as material had been derived from T cells, B-cell-depleted T cells, or PBMCs.

Sequencing used peripheral blood. The receptor was isolated from a man between 50 and 59 years old with active or convalescent COVID-19. The J gene is TRBJ2-7, the V gene TRBV5-4, with D maybe TRBD1 (6 bases). CDR3 DNA: TGTGCCAGCGGAAAACAGGGATTCCCCTACGAGCAGTACTTC. Amino acid sequence: CASGKQGFPYEQYF.